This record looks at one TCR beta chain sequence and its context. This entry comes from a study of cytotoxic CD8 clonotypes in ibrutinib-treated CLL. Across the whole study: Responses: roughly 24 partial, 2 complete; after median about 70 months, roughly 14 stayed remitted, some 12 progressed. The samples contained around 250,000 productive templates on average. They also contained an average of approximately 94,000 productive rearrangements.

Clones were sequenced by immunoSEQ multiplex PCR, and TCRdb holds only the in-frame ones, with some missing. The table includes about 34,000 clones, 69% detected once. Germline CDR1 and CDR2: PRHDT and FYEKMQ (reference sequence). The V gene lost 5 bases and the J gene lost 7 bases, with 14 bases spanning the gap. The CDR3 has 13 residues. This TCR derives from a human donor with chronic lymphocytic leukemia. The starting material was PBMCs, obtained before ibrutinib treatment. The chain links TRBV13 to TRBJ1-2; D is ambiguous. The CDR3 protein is CASSPGGAGGYTF. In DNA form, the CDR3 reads TGTGCCAGCAGCCCAGGAGGCGCAGGTGGCTACACCTTC. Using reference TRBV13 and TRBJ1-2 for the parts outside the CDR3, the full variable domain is AAGVIQSPRHLIKEKRETATLKCYPIPRHDTVYWYQQGPGQDPQFLISFYEKMQSDKGSIPDRFSAQQFSDYHSELNMSSLELGDSALYFCASSPGGAGGYTFGSGTRLTVV.